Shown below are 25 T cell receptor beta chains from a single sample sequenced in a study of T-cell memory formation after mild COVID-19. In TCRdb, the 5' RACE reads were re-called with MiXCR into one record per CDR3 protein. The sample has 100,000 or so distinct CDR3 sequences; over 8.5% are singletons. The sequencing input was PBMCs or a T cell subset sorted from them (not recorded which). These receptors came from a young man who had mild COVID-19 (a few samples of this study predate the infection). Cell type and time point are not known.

CDR3 DNA: TGCAGTGCAACCTCCGGGACAGGGGGTCAGCCCCAGCATTTT. Translation gives CSATSGTGGQPQHF. The rearrangement links TRBV20-1 to TRBJ1-5; 11 bases line up with TRBD1. The CDR3 totals 14 residues. Germline loops: CDR1 DFQATT, CDR2 SNEGSKA (reference sequence). V trimming: 6 bases; J trimming: 6 bases; junction bases outside the gene matches: 7.

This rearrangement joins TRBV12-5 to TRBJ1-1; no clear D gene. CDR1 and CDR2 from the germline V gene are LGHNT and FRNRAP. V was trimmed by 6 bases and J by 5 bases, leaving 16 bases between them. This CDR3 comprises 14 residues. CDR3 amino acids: CASGAEGMRTEAFF. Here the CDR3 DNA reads TGTGCTAGTGGGGCGGAGGGAATGCGAACTGAAGCTTTCTTT.

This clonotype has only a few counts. CDR3 nucleotide sequence: TGTGCCAGCTCCCCCGCCGTCGGATACAACAATGAGCAGTTCTTC. This translates into CASSPAVGYNNEQFF. The chain uses TRBV18 and TRBJ2-1; D call uncertain. Germline CDR1 reads KGHSH; CDR2 reads LQKENI. V gave up 6 bases and J gave up 5 bases, with 17 bases separating them. CDR3 length equals 15 residues.

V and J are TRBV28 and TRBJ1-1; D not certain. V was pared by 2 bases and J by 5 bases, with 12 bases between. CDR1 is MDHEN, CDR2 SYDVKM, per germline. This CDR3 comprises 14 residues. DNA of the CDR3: TGTGCCAGCAGTTTAGACACCGGTGGTACTGAAGCTTTCTTT. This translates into CASSLDTGGTEAFF.

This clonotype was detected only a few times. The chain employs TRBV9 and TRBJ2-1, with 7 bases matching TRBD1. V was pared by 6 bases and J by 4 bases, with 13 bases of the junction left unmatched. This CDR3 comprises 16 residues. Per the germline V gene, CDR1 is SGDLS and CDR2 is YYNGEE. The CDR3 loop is CASTPTGTEIYNEQFF. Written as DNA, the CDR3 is TGTGCCAGCACCCCTACCGGGACAGAGATATACAATGAGCAGTTCTTC.

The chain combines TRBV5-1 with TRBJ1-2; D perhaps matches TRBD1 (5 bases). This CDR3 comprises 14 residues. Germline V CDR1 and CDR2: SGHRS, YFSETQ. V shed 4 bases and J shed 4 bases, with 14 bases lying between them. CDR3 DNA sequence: TGCGCCAGCAGCGGGGACGAGGGACCCTATGGCTACACCTTC. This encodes CASSGDEGPYGYTF.

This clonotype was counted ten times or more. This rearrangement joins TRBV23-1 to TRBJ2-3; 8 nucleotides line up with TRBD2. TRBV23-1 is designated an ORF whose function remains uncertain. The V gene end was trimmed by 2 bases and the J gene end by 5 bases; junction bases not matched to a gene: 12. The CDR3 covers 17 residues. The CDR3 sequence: CASSQTLRGTSGDTQYF. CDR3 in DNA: TGCGCCAGCAGTCAAACCCTACGGGGGACTAGTGGAGATACGCAGTATTTT.

Here the CDR3 DNA reads TGTGCCAGCAGCTTAGTTCCCAGGGAGGAATTGGGCCAAAACATTCAGTACTTC. Translated: CASSLVPREELGQNIQYF. J is TRBJ2-4 and V is TRBV7-2, with TRBD2 as a possible D gene (6 bases). V lost 1 base and J 5 bases, leaving 21 bases between the germline ends. CDR1 and CDR2 (germline): SGHTA, FQGNSA. This CDR3 comprises 18 residues. The full variable domain, in which reference TRBV7-2 and TRBJ2-4 provide the parts outside the CDR3, is GAGVSQSPSNKVTEKGKDVELRCDPISGHTALYWYRQSLGQGLEFLIYFQGNSAPDKSGLPSDRFSAERTGGSVSTLTIQRTQQEDSAVYLCASSLVPREELGQNIQYFGAGTRLSVL.

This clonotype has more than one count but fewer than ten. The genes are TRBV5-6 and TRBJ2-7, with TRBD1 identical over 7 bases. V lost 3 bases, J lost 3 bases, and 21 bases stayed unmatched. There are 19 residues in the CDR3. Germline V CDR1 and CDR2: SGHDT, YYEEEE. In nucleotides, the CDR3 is TGTGCCAGCAGCTCCTACTATATAACCGGACAGGAGAAAATCTACGAGCAGTACTTC. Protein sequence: CASSSYYITGQEKIYEQYF.

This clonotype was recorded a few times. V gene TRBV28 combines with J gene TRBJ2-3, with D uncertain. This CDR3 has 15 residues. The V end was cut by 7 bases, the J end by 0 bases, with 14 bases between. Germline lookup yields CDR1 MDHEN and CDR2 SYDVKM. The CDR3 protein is CASTPPTASTDTQYF. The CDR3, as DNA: TGTGCCAGCACCCCCCCCACAGCTAGCACAGATACGCAGTATTTT.

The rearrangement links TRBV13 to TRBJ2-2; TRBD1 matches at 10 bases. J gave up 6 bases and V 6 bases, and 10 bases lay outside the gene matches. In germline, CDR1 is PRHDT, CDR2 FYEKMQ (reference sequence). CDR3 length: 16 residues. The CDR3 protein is CASSSFGDRGSGELFF. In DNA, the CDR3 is TGTGCCAGCAGTTCTTTCGGGGACAGGGGCTCCGGGGAGCTGTTTTTT.

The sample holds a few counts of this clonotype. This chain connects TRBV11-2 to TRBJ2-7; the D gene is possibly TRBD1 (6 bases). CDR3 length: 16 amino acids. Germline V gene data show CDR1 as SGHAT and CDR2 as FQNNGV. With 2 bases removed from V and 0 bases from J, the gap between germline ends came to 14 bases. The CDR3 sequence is CASSLSWGLSSYEQYF. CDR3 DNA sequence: TGTGCCAGCAGCTTATCGTGGGGGCTCAGCTCCTACGAGCAGTACTTC.

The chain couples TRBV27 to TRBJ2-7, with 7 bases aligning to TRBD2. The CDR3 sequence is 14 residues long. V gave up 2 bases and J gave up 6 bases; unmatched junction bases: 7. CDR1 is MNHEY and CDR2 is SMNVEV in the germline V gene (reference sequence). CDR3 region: CASSLRAGVFEQYF. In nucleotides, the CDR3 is TGTGCCAGCAGTTTAAGGGCGGGAGTCTTCGAGCAGTACTTC.

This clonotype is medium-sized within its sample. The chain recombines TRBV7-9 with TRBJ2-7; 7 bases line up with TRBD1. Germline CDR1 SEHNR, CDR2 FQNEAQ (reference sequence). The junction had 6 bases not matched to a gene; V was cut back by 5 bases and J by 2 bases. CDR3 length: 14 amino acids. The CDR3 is CASSPRDSTYEQYF. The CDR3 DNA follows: TGTGCCAGCAGCCCCCGGGACAGTACCTACGAGCAGTACTTC.

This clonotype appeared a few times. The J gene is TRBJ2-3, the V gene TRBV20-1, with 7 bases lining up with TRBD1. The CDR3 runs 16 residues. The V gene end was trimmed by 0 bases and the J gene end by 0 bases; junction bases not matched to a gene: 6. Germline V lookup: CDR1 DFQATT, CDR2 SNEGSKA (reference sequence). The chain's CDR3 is CSARDWAGGSTDTQYF. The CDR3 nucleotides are TGCAGTGCTAGAGATTGGGCAGGGGGTAGCACAGATACGCAGTATTTT.

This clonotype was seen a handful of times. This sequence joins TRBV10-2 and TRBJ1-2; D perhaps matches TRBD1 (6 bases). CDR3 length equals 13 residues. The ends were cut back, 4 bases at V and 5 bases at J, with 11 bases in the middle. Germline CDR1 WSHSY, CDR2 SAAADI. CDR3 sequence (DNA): TGCGCCAGCAGTGTTGGGGGGCTTTATGGCTACACCTTC. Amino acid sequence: CASSVGGLYGYTF.

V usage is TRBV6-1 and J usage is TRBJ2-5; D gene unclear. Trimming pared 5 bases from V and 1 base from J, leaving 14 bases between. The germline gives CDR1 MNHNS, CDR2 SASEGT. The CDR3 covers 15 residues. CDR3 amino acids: CASSPSFWGQETQYF. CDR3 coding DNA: TGTGCCAGCAGTCCGTCCTTTTGGGGCCAAGAGACCCAGTACTTC.

The CDR3 region is CASSLRSGEQFF. The CDR3 DNA sequence: TGTGCCAGCAGCTTGAGGAGCGGGGAGCAGTTCTTC. The chain employs TRBV5-6 and TRBJ2-1, with D tentatively TRBD2 (6 bases). The CDR3 sequence is 12 residues long. The ends were cut back, 1 base at V and 10 bases at J, with 9 bases in the middle. Germline assignment: CDR1 SGHDT and CDR2 YYEEEE.

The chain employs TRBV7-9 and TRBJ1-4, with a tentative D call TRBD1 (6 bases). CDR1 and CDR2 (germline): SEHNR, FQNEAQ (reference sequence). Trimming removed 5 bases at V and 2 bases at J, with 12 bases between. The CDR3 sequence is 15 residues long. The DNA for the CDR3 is TGTGCCAGCAGCCTCGCACAGGGTACTAATGAAAAACTGTTTTTT. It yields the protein CASSLAQGTNEKLFF.

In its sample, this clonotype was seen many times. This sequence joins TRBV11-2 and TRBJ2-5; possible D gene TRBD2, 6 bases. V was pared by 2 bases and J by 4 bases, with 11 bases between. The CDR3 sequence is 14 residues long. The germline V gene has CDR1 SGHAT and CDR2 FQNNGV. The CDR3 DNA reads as TGTGCCAGCAGCTTACTGGCTAGCGTAGAGACCCAGTACTTC. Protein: CASSLLASVETQYF.

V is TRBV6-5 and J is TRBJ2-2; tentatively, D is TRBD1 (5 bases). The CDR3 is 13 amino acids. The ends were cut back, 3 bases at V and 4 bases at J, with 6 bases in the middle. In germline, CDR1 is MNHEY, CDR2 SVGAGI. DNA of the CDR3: TGTGCCAGCAGTTATAGGGGCACCGGGGAGCTGTTTTTT. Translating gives CASSYRGTGELFF.

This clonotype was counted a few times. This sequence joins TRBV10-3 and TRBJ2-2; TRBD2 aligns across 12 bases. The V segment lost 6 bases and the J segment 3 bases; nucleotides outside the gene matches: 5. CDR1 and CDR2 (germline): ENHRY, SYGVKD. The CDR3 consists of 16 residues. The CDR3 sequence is CAISRTSGGHTGELFF. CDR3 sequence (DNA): TGTGCCATCAGCCGCACTAGCGGGGGGCACACCGGGGAGCTGTTTTTT.

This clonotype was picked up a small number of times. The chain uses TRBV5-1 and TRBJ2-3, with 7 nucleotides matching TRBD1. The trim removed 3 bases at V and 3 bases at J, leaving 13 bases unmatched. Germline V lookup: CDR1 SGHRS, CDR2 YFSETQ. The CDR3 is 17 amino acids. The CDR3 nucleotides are TGCGCCAGCAGCTCCTTATTACGACAGGGAAGAACAGATACGCAGTATTTT. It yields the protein CASSSLLRQGRTDTQYF.

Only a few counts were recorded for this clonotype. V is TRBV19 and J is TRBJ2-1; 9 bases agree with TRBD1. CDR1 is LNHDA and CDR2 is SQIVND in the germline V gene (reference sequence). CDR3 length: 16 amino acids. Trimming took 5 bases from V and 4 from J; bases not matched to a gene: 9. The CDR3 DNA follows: TGTGCCAGTAGTCCGTCGGGACAGGGTGATTACAATGAGCAGTTCTTC. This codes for CASSPSGQGDYNEQFF.

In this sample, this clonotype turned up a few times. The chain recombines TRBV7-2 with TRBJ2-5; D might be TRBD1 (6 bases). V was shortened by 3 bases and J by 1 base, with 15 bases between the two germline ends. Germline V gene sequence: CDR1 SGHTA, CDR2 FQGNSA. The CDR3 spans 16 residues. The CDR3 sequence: CASSFSAGEIQETQYF. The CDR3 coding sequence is TGTGCCAGCAGCTTTTCAGCAGGGGAGATCCAAGAGACCCAGTACTTC.